The T cell receptor beta chain described here comes from a study of blood T cell repertoires in COVID-19. At the level of the study: COVID-19 samples collected from the United States, Italy and Spain covered acute and convalescent phases. In each case, the material was cDNA or gDNA derived from T cells, B-cell-depleted T cells, or PBMCs.

The age range of participants was 18 to 89 years, with residence in about 25 US areas. Authors' analysis steps: Cell counts per sample came from amplifying reference gene primers. Assay used: immunoSEQ multiplex PCR; TCRdb lists only in-frame clones, some missing. V, J and clone size derive from that table, while D and trimming were established from the DNA sequence. The table has 350,000 to 500,000 clones, around nine tenths seen once. Germline values: CDR1 KGHSH, CDR2 LQKENI. With 3 bases removed from V and 3 bases from J, the gap between germline ends came to 7 bases. The CDR3 length is 13 residues.

This clonotype originated in a woman younger than 30 who had been exposed to COVID-19. Sequencing used PBMCs or T cells enriched from blood (not recorded which). This chain connects TRBV18 to TRBJ2-3; the D is unclear. The CDR3 is CASSPLLTDTQYF. The CDR3 DNA follows: TGTGCCAGCTCACCCCTATTGACAGATACGCAGTATTTT.